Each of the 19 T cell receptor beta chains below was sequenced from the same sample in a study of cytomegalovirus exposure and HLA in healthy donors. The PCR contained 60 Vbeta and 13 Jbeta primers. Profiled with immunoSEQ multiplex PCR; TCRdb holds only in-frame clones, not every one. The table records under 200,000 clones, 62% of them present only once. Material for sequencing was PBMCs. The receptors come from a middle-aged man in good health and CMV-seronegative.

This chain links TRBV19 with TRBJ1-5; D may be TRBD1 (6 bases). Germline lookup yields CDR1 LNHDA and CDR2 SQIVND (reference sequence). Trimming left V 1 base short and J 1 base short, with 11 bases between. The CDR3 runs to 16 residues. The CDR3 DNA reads TGTGCCAGTAGTATAGTGGGGACAAAGAGCAATCAGCCCCAGCATTTT. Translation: CASSIVGTKSNQPQHF.

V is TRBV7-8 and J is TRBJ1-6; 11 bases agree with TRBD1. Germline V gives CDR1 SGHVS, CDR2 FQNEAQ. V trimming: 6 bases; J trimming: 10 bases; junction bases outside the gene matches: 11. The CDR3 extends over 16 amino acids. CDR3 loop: CASSFSAGTGGSPLHF. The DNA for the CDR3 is TGTGCCAGCAGTTTTTCGGCCGGGACAGGGGGGTCACCCCTCCACTTT.

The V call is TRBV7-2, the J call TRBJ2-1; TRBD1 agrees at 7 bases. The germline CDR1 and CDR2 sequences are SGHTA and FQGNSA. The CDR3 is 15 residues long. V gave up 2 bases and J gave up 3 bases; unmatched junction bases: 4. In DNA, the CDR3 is TGTGCCAGCAGCTTAACTTGGGACAGCTACAATGAGCAGTTCTTC. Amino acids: CASSLTWDSYNEQFF.

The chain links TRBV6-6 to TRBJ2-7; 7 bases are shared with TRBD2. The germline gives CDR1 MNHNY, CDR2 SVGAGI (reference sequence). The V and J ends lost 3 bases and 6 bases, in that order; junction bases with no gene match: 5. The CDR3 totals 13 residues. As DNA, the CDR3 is TGTGCCAGCAGTTATCGGCGGGAGAGCGAGCAGTACTTC. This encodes CASSYRRESEQYF.

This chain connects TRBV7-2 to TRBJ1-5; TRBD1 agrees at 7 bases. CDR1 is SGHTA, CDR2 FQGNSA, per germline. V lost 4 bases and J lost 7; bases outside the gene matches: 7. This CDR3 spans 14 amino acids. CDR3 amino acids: CASSSDRPLQPQHF. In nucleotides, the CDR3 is TGTGCCAGCAGCTCGGACAGGCCTCTCCAGCCCCAGCATTTT.

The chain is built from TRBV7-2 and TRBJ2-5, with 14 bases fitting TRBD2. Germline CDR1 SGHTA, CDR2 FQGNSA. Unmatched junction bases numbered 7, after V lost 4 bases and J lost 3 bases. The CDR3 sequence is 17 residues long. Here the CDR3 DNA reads TGTGCCAGCAGCTCCCGGGGACTAGCGGGGGCTAAAGAGACCCAGTACTTC. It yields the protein CASSSRGLAGAKETQYF.

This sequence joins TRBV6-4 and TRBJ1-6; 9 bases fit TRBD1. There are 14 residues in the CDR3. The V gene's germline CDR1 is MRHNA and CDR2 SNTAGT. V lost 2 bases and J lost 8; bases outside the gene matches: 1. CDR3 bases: TGTGCCAGCAGTGACCGGGACAGGGATTCACCCCTCCACTTT. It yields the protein CASSDRDRDSPLHF.

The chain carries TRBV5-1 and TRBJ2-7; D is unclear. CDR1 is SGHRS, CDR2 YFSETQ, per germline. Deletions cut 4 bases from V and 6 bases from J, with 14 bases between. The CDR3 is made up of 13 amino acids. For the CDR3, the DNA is TGCGCCAGCAGCCCCCTTGGAGTTTCCGAGCAGTACTTC. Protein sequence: CASSPLGVSEQYF.

The CDR3 region is CASSFARFSPNIQYF. The DNA for the CDR3 is TGCGCCAGCAGCTTTGCACGGTTTTCCCCTAACATTCAGTACTTC. The V and J genes are TRBV5-1 and TRBJ2-4, with D hard to call. The CDR3 covers 15 residues. The V end lost 2 bases, the J end lost 7 bases, and 16 bases lay between the germline ends. CDR1 and CDR2 (germline): SGHRS, YFSETQ.

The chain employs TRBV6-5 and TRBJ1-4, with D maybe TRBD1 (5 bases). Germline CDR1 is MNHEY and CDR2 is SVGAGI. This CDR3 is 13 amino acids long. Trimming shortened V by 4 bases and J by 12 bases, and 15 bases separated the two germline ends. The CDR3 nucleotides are TGTGCCAGCAGTTCACCAGGGACGGGGGAACTGTTTTTT. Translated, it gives CASSSPGTGELFF.

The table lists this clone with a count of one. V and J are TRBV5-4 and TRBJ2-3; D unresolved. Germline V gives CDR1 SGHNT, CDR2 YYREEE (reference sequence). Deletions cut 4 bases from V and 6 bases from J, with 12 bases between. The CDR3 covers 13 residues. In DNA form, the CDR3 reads TGTGCCAGCAGCCTGAACTTGGAGGATACGCAGTATTTT. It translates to CASSLNLEDTQYF.

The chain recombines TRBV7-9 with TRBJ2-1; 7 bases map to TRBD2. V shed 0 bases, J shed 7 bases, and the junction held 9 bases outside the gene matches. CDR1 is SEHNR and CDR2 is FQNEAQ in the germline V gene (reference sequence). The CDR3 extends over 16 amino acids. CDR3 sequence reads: CASSLARGTIINEQFF. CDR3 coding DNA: TGTGCCAGCAGCTTAGCTCGTGGGACTATTATTAATGAGCAGTTCTTC.

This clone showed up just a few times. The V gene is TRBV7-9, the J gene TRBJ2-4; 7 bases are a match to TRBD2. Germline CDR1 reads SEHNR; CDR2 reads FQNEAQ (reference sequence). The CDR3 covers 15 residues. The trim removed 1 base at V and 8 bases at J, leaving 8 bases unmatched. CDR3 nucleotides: TGTGCCAGCAGCTTAGGGAGCGGGAAGGGTGACATTCAGTACTTC. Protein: CASSLGSGKGDIQYF.

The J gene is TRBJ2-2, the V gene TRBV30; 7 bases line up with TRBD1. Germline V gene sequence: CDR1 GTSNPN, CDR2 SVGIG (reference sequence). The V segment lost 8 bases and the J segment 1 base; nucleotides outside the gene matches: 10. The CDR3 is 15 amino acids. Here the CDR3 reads CARKTRDRNTGELFF. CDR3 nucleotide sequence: TGTGCCCGGAAAACTCGGGACAGGAACACCGGGGAGCTGTTTTTT.

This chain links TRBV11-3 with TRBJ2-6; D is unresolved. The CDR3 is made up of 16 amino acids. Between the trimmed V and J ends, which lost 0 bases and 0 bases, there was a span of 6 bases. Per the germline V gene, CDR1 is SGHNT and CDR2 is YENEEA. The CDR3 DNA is TGTGCCAGCAGCTTAGATCCCTCCTCTGGGGCCAACGTCCTGACTTTC. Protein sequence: CASSLDPSSGANVLTF. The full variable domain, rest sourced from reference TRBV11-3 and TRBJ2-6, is EAGVVQSPRYKIIEKKQPVAFWCNPISGHNTLYWYLQNLGQGPELLIRYENEEAVDDSQLPKDRFSAERLKGVDSTLKIQPAELGDSAVYLCASSLDPSSGANVLTFGAGSRLTVL.

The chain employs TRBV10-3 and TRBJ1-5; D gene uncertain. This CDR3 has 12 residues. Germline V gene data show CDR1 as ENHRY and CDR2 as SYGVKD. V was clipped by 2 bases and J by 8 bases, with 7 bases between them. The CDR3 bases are TGTGCCATCAGTGAGACTCATGAGCCCCAGCATTTT. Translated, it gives CAISETHEPQHF.

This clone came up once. In DNA form, the CDR3 reads TGTGCCAGCAGTTCCTACCCCCAGGGGGACTTATACAATGAGCAGTTCTTC. Protein product: CASSSYPQGDLYNEQFF. The rearrangement links TRBV28 to TRBJ2-1, with a possible D match to TRBD1 (7 bases). The CDR3 extends over 17 amino acids. V dropped 4 bases and J dropped 4 bases, with 20 bases sitting between them. Per the germline V gene, CDR1 is MDHEN and CDR2 is SYDVKM.

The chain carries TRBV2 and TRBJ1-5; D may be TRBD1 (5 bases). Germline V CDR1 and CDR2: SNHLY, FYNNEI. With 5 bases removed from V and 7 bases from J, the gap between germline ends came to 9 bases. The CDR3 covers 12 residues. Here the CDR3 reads CASSPREQPQHF. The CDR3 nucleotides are TGTGCCAGCAGTCCCAGGGAACAGCCCCAGCATTTT. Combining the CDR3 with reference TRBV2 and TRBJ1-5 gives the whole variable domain EPEVTQTPSHQVTQMGQEVILRCVPISNHLYFYWYRQILGQKVEFLVSFYNNEISEKSEIFDDQFSVERPDGSNFTLKIRSTKLEDSAMYFCASSPREQPQHFGDGTRLSIL.

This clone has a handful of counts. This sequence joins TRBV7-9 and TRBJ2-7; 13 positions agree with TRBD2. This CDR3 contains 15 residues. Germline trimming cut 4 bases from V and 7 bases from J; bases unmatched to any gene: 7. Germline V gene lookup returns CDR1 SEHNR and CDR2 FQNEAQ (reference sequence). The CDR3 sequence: CASSSWTSGSVEQYF. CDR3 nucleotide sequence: TGTGCCAGCAGCTCGTGGACTAGCGGGAGTGTTGAGCAGTACTTC.